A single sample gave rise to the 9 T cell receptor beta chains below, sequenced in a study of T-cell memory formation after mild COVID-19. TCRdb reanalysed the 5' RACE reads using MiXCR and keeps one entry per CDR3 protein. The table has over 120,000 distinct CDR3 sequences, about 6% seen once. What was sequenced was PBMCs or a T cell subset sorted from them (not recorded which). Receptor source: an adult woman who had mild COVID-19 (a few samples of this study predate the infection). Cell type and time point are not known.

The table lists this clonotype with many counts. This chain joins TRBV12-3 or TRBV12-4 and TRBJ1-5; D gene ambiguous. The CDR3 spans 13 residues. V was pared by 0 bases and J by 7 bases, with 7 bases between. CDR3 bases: TGTGCCAGCAGTTTAGCCGGGAAACAGCCCCAGCATTTT. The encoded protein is CASSLAGKQPQHF.

CDR3 protein: CASSQSGRGGLEQFF. In nucleotides, the CDR3 is TGTGCCAGCAGCCAGAGCGGGAGGGGTGGATTGGAGCAGTTCTTC. The chain recombines TRBV3-1 with TRBJ2-1, with 10 positions matching TRBD2. The CDR3 length is 15 residues. Germline assignment: CDR1 LGHDT and CDR2 YNNKEL (reference sequence). V was pared by 3 bases and J by 10 bases, with 9 bases of the junction left unmatched.

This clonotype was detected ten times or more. The CDR3 nucleotides are TGTGCCAGCAGTTCTCACCGGACAGCCTCCTACGAGCAGTACTTC. Translation: CASSSHRTASYEQYF. The chain couples TRBV6-5 to TRBJ2-7; perhaps TRBD1 as D (6 bases). Between the trimmed V and J ends, which lost 4 bases and 0 bases, there was a span of 13 bases. Germline assignment: CDR1 MNHEY and CDR2 SVGAGI. There are 15 residues in the CDR3.

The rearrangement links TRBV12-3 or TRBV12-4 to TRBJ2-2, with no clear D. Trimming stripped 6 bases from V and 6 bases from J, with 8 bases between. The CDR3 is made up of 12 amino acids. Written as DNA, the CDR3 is TGTGCCAGCAGACTTACAGCCGGGGAGCTGTTTTTT. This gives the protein CASRLTAGELFF.

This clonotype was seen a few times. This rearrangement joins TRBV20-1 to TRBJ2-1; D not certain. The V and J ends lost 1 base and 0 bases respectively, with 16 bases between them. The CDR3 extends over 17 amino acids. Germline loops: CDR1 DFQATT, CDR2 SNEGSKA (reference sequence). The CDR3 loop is CSARALRYPSSYNEQFF. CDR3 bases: TGCAGTGCTAGAGCCCTGAGGTACCCGAGCTCCTACAATGAGCAGTTCTTC.

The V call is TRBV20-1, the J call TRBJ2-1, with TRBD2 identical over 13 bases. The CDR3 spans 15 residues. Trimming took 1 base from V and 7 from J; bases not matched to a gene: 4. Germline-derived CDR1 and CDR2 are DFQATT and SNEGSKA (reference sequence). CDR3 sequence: CSARARGLAGNEQFF. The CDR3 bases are TGCAGTGCTAGAGCACGGGGACTAGCGGGAAATGAGCAGTTCTTC.

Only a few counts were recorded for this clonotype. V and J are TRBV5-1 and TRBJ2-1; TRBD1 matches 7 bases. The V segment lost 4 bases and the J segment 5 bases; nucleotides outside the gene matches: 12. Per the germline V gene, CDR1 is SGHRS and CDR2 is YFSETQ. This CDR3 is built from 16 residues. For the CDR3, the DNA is TGCGCCAGCAGCGCAATTCCGGGACAGCCTAACAATGAGCAGTTCTTC. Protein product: CASSAIPGQPNNEQFF.

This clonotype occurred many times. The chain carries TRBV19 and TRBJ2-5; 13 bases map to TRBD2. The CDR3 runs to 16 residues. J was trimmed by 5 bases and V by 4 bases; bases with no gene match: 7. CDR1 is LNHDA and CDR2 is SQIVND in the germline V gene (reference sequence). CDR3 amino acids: CASSTGLAGVRETQYF. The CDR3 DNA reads TGTGCCAGTAGTACCGGACTAGCGGGAGTTAGGGAGACCCAGTACTTC. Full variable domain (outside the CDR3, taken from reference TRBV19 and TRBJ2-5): DGGITQSPKYLFRKEGQNVTLSCEQNLNHDAMYWYRQDPGQGLRLIYYSQIVNDFQKGDIAEGYSVSREKKESFPLTVTSAQKNPTAFYLCASSTGLAGVRETQYFGPGTRLLVL.

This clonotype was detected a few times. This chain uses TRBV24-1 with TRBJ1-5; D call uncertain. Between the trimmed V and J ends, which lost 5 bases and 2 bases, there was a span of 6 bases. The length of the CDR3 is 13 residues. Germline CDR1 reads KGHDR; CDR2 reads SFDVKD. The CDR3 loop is CATSAGGNQPQHF. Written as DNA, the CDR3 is TGTGCCACCAGTGCTGGAGGCAATCAGCCCCAGCATTTT.